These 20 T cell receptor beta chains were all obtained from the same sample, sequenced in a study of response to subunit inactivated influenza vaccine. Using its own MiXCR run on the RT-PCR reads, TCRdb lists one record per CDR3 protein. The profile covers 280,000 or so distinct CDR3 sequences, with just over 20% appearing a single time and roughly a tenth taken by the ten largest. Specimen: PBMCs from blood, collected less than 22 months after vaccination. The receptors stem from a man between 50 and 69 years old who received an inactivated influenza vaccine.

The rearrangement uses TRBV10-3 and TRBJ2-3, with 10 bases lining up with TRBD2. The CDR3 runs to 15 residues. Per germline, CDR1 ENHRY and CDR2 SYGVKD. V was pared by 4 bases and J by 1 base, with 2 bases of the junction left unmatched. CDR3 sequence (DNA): TGTGCCATCAGTGTAAGCGGGGGGGGCACAGATACGCAGTATTTT. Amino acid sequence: CAISVSGGGTDTQYF.

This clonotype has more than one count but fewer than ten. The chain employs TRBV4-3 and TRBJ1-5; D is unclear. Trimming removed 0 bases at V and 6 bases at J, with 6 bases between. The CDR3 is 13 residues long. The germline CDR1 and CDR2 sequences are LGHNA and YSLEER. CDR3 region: CASSQDKAQPQHF. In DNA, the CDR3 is TGCGCCAGCAGCCAAGATAAGGCTCAGCCCCAGCATTTT.

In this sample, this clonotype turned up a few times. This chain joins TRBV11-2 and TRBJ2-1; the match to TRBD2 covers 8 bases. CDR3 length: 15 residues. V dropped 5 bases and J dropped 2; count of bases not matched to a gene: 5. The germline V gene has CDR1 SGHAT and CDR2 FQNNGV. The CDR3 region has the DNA TGTGCCAGCAGCCGGTCACTAGCGGCCTACAATGAGCAGTTCTTC. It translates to CASSRSLAAYNEQFF.

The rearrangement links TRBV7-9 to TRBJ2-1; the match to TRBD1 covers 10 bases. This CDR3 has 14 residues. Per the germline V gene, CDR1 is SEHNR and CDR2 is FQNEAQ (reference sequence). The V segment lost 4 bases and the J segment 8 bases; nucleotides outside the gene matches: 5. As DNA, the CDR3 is TGTGCCAGCAGCTCGGACAGGGGGTGGCATGAGCAGTTCTTC. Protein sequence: CASSSDRGWHEQFF.

The CDR3 reads CSVAGTSVSYNEQFF. The CDR3 DNA is TGCAGCGTCGCCGGGACTAGCGTCTCCTACAATGAGCAGTTCTTC. This rearrangement joins TRBV29-1 to TRBJ2-1, with 10 bases aligning to TRBD2. The germline V gene has CDR1 SQVTM and CDR2 ANQGSEA. The trim removed 6 bases at V and 0 bases at J, leaving 5 bases unmatched. This CDR3 has 15 residues.

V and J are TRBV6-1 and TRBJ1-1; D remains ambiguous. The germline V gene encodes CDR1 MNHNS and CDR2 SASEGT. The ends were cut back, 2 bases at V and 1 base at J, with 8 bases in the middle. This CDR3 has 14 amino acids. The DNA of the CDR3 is TGTGCCAGCAGTGAACACCCGGGGAACACTGAAGCTTTCTTT. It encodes CASSEHPGNTEAFF.

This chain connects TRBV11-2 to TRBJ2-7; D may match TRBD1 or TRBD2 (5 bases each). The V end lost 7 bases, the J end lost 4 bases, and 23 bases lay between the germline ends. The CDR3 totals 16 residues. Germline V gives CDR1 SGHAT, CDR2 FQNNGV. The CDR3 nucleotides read TGTGCCAGCACCGCAATAAGGGGTGTGGACTCTTACGAGCAGTACTTC. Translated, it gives CASTAIRGVDSYEQYF.

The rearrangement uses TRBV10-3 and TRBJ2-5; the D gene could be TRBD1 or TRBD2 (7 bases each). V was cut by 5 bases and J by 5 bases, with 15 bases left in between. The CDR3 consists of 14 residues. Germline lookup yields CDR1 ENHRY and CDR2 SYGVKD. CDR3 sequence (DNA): TGTGCCATCAGTTGGACCCAGGGGGGGGAGACCCAGTACTTC. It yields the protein CAISWTQGGETQYF.

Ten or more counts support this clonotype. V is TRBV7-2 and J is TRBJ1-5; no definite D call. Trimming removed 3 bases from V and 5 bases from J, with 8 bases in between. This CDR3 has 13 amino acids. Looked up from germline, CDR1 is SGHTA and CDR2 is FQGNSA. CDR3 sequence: CASSFSGYQPQHF. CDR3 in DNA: TGTGCCAGCAGCTTTTCCGGTTATCAGCCCCAGCATTTT.

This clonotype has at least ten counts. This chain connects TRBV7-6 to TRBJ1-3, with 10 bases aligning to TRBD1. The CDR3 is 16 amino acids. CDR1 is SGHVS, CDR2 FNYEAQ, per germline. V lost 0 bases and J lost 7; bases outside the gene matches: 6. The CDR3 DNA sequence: TGTGCCAGCAGCTTAGCGCCCAGACAGGGGGCGAACACCATATATTTT. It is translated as CASSLAPRQGANTIYF.

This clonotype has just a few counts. CDR3 DNA: TGTGCCAGCAGCCAACAGGGTGCCACTGGAAACACCATATATTTT. Protein product: CASSQQGATGNTIYF. The chain has TRBV4-2 and TRBJ1-3, with D possibly being TRBD1 (5 bases). CDR3 size: 15 residues. Looked up from germline, CDR1 is LGHNA and CDR2 is YNFKEQ. The V end was cut by 2 bases, the J end by 2 bases, with 10 bases between.

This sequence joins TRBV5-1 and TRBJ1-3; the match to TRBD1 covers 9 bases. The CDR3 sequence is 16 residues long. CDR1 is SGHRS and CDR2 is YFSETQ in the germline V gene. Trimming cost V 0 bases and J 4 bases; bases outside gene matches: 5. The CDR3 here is CASSLELGQGGNTIYF. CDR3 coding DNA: TGCGCCAGCAGCTTGGAGCTGGGACAGGGAGGAAACACCATATATTTT.

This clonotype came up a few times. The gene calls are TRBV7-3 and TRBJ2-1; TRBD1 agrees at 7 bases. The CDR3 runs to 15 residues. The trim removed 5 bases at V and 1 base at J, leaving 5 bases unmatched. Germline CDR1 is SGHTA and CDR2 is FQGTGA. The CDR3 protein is CASSVDRASYNEQFF. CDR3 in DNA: TGTGCCAGCAGCGTAGACAGGGCATCCTACAATGAGCAGTTCTTC.

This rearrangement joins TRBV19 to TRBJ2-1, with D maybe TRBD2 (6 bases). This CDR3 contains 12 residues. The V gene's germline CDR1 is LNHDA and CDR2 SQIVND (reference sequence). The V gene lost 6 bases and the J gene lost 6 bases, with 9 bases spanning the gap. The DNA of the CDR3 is TGTGCCAGTAGACTAGCTAGCAATGAGCAGTTCTTC. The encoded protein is CASRLASNEQFF.

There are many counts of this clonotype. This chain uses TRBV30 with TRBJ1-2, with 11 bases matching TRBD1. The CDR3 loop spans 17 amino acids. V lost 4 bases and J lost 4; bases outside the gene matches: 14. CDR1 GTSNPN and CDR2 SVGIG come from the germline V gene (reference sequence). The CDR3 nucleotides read TGTGCCTGGATTTCTCCGGACAGGGGGCGAAATCTCTATGGCTACACCTTC. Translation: CAWISPDRGRNLYGYTF.

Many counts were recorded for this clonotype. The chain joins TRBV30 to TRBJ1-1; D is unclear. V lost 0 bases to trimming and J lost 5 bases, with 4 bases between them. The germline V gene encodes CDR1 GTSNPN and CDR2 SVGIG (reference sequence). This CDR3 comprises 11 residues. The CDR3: CAWSVLTEAFF. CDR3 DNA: TGTGCCTGGAGTGTATTAACTGAAGCTTTCTTT.

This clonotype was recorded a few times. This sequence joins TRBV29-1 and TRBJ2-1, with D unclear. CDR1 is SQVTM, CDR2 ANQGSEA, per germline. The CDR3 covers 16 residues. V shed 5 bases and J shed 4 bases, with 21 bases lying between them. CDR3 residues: CSVPPPRPEIYNEQFF. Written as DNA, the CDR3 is TGCAGCGTTCCCCCCCCGAGGCCGGAAATATACAATGAGCAGTTCTTC.

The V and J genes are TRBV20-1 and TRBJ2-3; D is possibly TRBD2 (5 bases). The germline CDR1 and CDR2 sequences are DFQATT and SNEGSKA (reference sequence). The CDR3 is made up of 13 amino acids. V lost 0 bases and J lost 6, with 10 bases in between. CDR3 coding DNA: TGCAGTGCTAGAGATGAATCGGGGGATACGCAGTATTTT. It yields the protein CSARDESGDTQYF.

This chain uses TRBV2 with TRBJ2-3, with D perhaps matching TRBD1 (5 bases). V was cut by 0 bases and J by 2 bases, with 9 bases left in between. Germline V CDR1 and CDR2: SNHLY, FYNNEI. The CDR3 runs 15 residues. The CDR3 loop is CASSEALTVTDTQYF. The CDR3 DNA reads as TGTGCCAGCAGTGAAGCGCTGACAGTCACAGATACGCAGTATTTT.

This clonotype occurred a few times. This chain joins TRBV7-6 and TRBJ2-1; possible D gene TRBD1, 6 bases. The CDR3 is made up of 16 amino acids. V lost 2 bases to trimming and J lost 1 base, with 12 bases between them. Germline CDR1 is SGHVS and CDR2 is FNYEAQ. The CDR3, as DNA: TGTGCCAGCAGCTTATCCGGGCAGGGGTCCTACAATGAGCAGTTCTTC. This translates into CASSLSGQGSYNEQFF.